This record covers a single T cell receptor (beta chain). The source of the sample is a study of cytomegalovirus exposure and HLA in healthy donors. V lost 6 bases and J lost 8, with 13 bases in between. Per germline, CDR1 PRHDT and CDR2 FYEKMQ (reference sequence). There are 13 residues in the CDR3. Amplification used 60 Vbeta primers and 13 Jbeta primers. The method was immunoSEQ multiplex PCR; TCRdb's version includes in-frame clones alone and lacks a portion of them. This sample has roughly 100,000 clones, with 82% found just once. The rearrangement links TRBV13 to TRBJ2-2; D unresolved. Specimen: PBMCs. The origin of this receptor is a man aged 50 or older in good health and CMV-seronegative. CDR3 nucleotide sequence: TGTGCCAGCAGAAATAGGCGGTCAGGGGAGCTGTTTTTT. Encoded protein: CASRNRRSGELFF.